This T cell receptor beta chain derives from a study of cytomegalovirus exposure and HLA in healthy donors. Study results and caveats: Later analysis associated a missense DCLRE1C variant with TCR beta V- and J-gene trimming.

Germline loops: CDR1 MNHNS, CDR2 SASEGT. CDR3 size: 14 residues. In the PCR, 60 Vbeta and 13 Jbeta primers were used. Assay: immunoSEQ multiplex PCR; the TCRdb copy retains only in-frame clones and omits some. The profile shows just over 150,000 clones, over 60% of them singletons. This clone was detected only once. Its antigen is as yet unknown. The germline gene is not matched at one end of the junction; a read error may be the cause. The clonotype was recovered from a woman aged 40 to 50 in good health and CMV-seronegative. The sample was PBMCs. V and J are TRBV6-1 and TRBJ1-4; 10 bases align to TRBD1. This CDR3 is CVSSGGQGDEKLFF. DNA for the CDR3: TGTGTCAGCAGTGGCGGACAGGGGGATGAAAAACTGTTTTTT.